The 10 T cell receptor beta chains below were found in one sample sequenced in a study of breast tumors, draining lymph nodes, adjacent tissues. A single record per CDR3 protein comes from TCRdb applying MiXCR to the multiplex PCR reads. The profile shows 150,000 to 200,000 distinct CDR3 sequences, 33% of them singletons. Samples came from axillary lymph nodes draining the breast cancer. Material for sequencing was axillary lymph node tissue. These receptors were collected from a female donor with breast cancer. Some clones in this sample may be carry-over from other donors' samples.

This clonotype was detected many times. The chain recombines TRBV5-6 with TRBJ2-3, with D possibly matching TRBD1 (6 bases). The CDR3 spans 18 residues. V lost 1 base and J 1 base, leaving 19 bases between the germline ends. Germline V CDR1 and CDR2: SGHDT, YYEEEE. CDR3 bases: TGTGCCAGCAGCTTGACCAGGGGTGATTACGTGGGCACAGATACGCAGTATTTT. Its protein is CASSLTRGDYVGTDTQYF.

This clonotype turned up a few times. This clone may be a read error of a much larger clone one base away. V gene TRBV11-3 combines with J gene TRBJ2-5; 7 bases map to TRBD1. The CDR3 sequence is 15 residues long. The germline V gene has CDR1 SGHNT and CDR2 YENEEA. After removal of 2 bases from V and 2 bases from J, the junction contained 5 bases not matched to a gene. This CDR3 reads CASSLLQGPQETQYF. The CDR3 DNA reads TGTGCCAGCAGCTTATTACAGGGGCCACAAGAGACCCAGTACTTC.

Notes on this clonotype: Just one base apart from a much larger clone, this may be a read error. The chain is built from TRBV7-6 and TRBJ1-2, with D unclear. Germline V gives CDR1 SGHVS, CDR2 FNYEAQ. This CDR3 has 12 amino acids. CDR3 residues: CASSLNGYGYAF. The CDR3 coding sequence is TGTGCCAGCAGCTTAAACGGCTATGGCTACGCCTTC.

This clonotype was seen repeatedly, ten times or more. The CDR3 DNA follows: TGTGCCATCAGGCCAGGGGACGGTAATCAGCCCCAGCATTTT. It specifies CAIRPGDGNQPQHF. The V gene is TRBV10-3, the J gene TRBJ1-5, with D perhaps matching TRBD1 (6 bases). The CDR3 length is 14 residues. Germline CDR1 reads ENHRY; CDR2 reads SYGVKD. Trimming cost V 6 bases and J 4 bases, with 13 bases left between them.

The CDR3 sequence: CASSLLWTNTEAFF. CDR3 bases: TGTGCCAGCAGCCTATTATGGACGAACACTGAAGCTTTCTTT. The chain recombines TRBV7-2 with TRBJ1-1; no clear D. The V gene's germline CDR1 is SGHTA and CDR2 FQGNSA. The CDR3 consists of 14 residues. V dropped 5 bases and J dropped 1 base, with 11 bases sitting between them.

The genes are TRBV12-3 or TRBV12-4 and TRBJ2-5, with TRBD1 identical over 7 bases. The CDR3 is 14 residues long. Trimming at V came to 6 bases and at J to 5 bases, leaving 9 bases not matched to a gene. The CDR3 reads CASRQGTGSETQYF. CDR3 sequence (DNA): TGTGCCAGCAGACAGGGGACGGGGAGCGAGACCCAGTACTTC.

The chain is built from TRBV15 and TRBJ2-2; maybe TRBD2 (5 bases). Between the trimmed V and J ends, which lost 1 base and 5 bases, there was a span of 11 bases. The CDR3 sequence is 15 residues long. The germline V gene encodes CDR1 LNHNV and CDR2 YYDKDF (reference sequence). Here the CDR3 reads CATSRGGVGTGELFF. CDR3 bases: TGTGCCACCAGCAGAGGGGGAGTCGGGACCGGGGAGCTGTTTTTT.

This clonotype was detected many times. The CDR3, as DNA: TGCAGTGCTATATTAGCGGGGGGGAAAGAGACCCAGTACTTC. Translation: CSAILAGGKETQYF. The chain recombines TRBV20-1 with TRBJ2-5, with 11 bases fitting TRBD2. The length of the CDR3 is 14 residues. After removal of 4 bases from V and 3 bases from J, the junction contained 4 bases not matched to a gene. Germline CDR1 is DFQATT and CDR2 is SNEGSKA (reference sequence).

This clonotype was seen at least ten times. The chain combines TRBV4-2 with TRBJ2-1; 7 bases line up with TRBD1. The J segment lost 6 bases and the V segment lost 0 bases, leaving 14 bases of the junction unmatched. Germline V gene lookup returns CDR1 LGHNA and CDR2 YNFKEQ. The CDR3 has 18 amino acids. CDR3 bases: TGTGCCAGCAGCCAAGACTCGGCCAGGGGGTCAAGTTTCAATGAGCAGTTCTTC. Amino acids: CASSQDSARGSSFNEQFF.

In the case of this clonotype: Being one base from a much bigger clone, this may be a read error. The chain combines TRBV14 with TRBJ2-1; the D is unclear. The CDR3 extends over 14 amino acids. CDR1 is SGHDN and CDR2 is FVKESK in the germline V gene. The CDR3 DNA follows: TGTGCCAGCGCCGCACCGAGCTCCTACAATGAGCAGTCCTTC. This encodes CASAAPSSYNEQSF.